This T cell receptor beta chain was observed in a study of Graves' ophthalmopathy and Graves' hyperthyroidism. Enrollment excluded any patients with other autoimmune diseases, uncontrolled infections, pregnancy or lactation. Only a few counts were recorded for this clonotype. Trimming left V 3 bases short and J 0 bases short, with 6 bases between. CDR1 and CDR2 (germline): MNHNS, SASEGT. The CDR3 runs 13 residues. The sequenced template was RNA, covering the TCR beta CDR3 region. Second-round multiplex PCR followed a first-round RT-PCR using HTBI primers. In TCRdb, the multiplex PCR reads were re-called with MiXCR into one record per CDR3 protein. This table has approximately 380,000 distinct CDR3 sequences, approximately 21% appearing once.

The V call is TRBV6-1, the J call TRBJ2-7; no clear D. The clonotype comes from a woman under 30 with stable Graves' hyperthyroidism. Input material: peripheral blood. The CDR3 loop reads CASSEAPSYEQYF. CDR3 coding DNA: TGTGCCAGCAGTGAGGCCCCCTCCTACGAGCAGTACTTC.